This paragraph reports one T cell receptor beta chain. Its matching antigen is unknown. CDR1 and CDR2 (germline): SGHTA, FQGNSA. V trimming: 3 bases; J trimming: 6 bases; junction bases outside the gene matches: 7. The CDR3 sequence is 15 residues long. This record comes from a study of cytomegalovirus exposure and HLA in healthy donors. Whole-study results and caveats: HLA alleles showed associations with around 15,000 TCR beta sequences in a later analysis, at a 0.05 false discovery rate. DRB1 showed the most TCR associations and HLA-C the fewest in a later analysis, as rates varied by HLA locus.

At the time of sampling, donors were nominally healthy, though unrecorded immune exposures were likely. The PCR contained 60 Vbeta and 13 Jbeta primers. Clones were read by immunoSEQ multiplex PCR, and TCRdb kept only the in-frame ones, dropping some. This table has about 150,000 clones, about 80% appearing once. The specimen was PBMCs. The origin of this receptor is a woman aged 45-65 years in good health and CMV-seropositive. The V gene is TRBV7-2, the J gene TRBJ2-4; 8 nucleotides match TRBD1. Here the CDR3 DNA reads TGTGCCAGCAGCTTCACGACAGGGGTGGGAAACATTCAGTACTTC. It yields the protein CASSFTTGVGNIQYF.